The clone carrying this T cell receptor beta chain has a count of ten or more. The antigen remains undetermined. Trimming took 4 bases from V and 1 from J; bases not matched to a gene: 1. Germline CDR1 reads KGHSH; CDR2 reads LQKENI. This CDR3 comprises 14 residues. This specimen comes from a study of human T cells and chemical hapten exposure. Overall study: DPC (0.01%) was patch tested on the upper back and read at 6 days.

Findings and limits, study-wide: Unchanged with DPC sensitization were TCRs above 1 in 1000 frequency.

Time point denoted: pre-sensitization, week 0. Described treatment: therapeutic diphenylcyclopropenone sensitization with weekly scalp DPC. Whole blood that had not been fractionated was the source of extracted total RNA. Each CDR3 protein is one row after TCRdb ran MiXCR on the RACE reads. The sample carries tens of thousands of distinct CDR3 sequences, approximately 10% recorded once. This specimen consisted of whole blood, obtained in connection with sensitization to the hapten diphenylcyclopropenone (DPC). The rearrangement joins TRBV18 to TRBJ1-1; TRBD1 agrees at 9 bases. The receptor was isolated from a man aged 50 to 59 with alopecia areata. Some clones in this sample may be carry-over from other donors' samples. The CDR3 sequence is CASSQTGGNTEAFF. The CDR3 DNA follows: TGTGCCAGCTCACAGACAGGGGGGAACACTGAAGCTTTCTTT.